The 9 T cell receptor beta chains in this list originate from one sample, sequenced in a study of blood T cell repertoires in COVID-19. The protocol was immunoSEQ multiplex PCR, while the TCRdb copy is restricted to in-frame clones and leaves out a portion. The repertoire holds 65,000 to 75,000 clones, with 90% as singletons. Sequencing was done on a sample of peripheral blood. The receptors here all came from a middle-aged man with acute or convalescent COVID-19.

V and J are TRBV6-2 or TRBV6-3 and TRBJ1-5; D not resolved. V was shortened by 2 bases and J by 0 bases, with 5 bases between the two germline ends. Germline assignment: CDR1 MNHEY and CDR2 SVGEGT. The CDR3 has 14 amino acids. The CDR3 is CASSYTNSNQPQHF. In nucleotides, the CDR3 is TGTGCCAGCAGTTACACAAATAGCAATCAGCCCCAGCATTTT.

This chain connects TRBV7-9 to TRBJ1-1; the D gene is possibly TRBD1 (5 bases). Trimming shortened V by 0 bases and J by 0 bases, and 14 bases separated the two germline ends. Germline assignment: CDR1 SEHNR and CDR2 FQNEAQ (reference sequence). The CDR3 covers 17 residues. This CDR3 is CASSLARRGEMNTEAFF. DNA for the CDR3: TGTGCCAGCAGCTTAGCGCGTAGGGGTGAAATGAACACTGAAGCTTTCTTT.

This rearrangement joins TRBV27 to TRBJ2-7; TRBD2 matches 7 bases. CDR1 and CDR2 from the germline V gene are MNHEY and SMNVEV (reference sequence). V gave up 2 bases and J gave up 1 base; unmatched junction bases: 2. The CDR3 extends over 14 amino acids. CDR3 amino acids: CASSLVGGSYEQYF. In DNA form, the CDR3 reads TGTGCCAGCAGTTTAGTGGGAGGGTCCTACGAGCAGTACTTC.

Details on this clone: Other DNA sequences in this sample translate to the same CDR3. The genes are TRBV28 and TRBJ1-2; no reliable D call. The CDR3 extends over 10 amino acids. The V and J ends lost 6 bases and 4 bases respectively, with 3 bases between them. Germline values: CDR1 MDHEN, CDR2 SYDVKM. CDR3 DNA sequence: TGTGCCAGCAGCTCCTATGGCTACACCTTC. It yields the protein CASSSYGYTF.

V is TRBV6-5 and J is TRBJ2-5; possibly TRBD2 for D (6 bases). V gave up 4 bases and J gave up 7 bases, with 13 bases separating them. The V gene's germline CDR1 is MNHEY and CDR2 SVGAGI. The CDR3 is 13 amino acids. The CDR3: CASSLTGEGTQYF. The CDR3 DNA sequence: TGTGCCAGCAGTTTGACGGGGGAAGGGACCCAGTACTTC.

The gene calls are TRBV10-3 and TRBJ2-7, with a weak D call TRBD2 (5 bases). The CDR3 has 14 residues. Germline lookup yields CDR1 ENHRY and CDR2 SYGVKD. V was pared by 0 bases and J by 2 bases, with 8 bases between. The CDR3 protein is CAISESEGPYEQYF. The CDR3 DNA follows: TGTGCCATCAGTGAGTCAGAGGGTCCCTACGAGCAGTACTTC.

The chain is built from TRBV6-5 and TRBJ2-2; D perhaps matches TRBD2 (5 bases). There are 16 residues in the CDR3. V lost 2 bases and J 5 bases, leaving 15 bases between the germline ends. Germline V gives CDR1 MNHEY, CDR2 SVGAGI. The CDR3, as DNA: TGTGCCAGCAGTTACCGGACTCAAGGTTTAACCGGGGAGCTGTTTTTT. Translating gives CASSYRTQGLTGELFF.

The gene calls are TRBV5-4 and TRBJ1-6; D is perhaps TRBD1 (6 bases). Germline lookup yields CDR1 SGHNT and CDR2 YYREEE (reference sequence). V lost 5 bases and J lost 7, with 13 bases in between. The CDR3 length is 14 residues. In nucleotides, the CDR3 is TGTGCCAGCAGAGTTCAGGGGTCAAATTCACCCCTCCACTTT. This encodes CASRVQGSNSPLHF.

The chain recombines TRBV19 with TRBJ1-2; 8 bases are a match to TRBD1. Germline-derived CDR1 and CDR2 are LNHDA and SQIVND (reference sequence). The CDR3 length is 14 residues. V shed 5 bases and J 9 bases; nucleotides not matched to a gene: 11. CDR3 protein: CASSHRGQAFRYTF. CDR3 DNA sequence: TGTGCCAGTAGTCACCGGGGACAGGCCTTTCGCTACACCTTC.